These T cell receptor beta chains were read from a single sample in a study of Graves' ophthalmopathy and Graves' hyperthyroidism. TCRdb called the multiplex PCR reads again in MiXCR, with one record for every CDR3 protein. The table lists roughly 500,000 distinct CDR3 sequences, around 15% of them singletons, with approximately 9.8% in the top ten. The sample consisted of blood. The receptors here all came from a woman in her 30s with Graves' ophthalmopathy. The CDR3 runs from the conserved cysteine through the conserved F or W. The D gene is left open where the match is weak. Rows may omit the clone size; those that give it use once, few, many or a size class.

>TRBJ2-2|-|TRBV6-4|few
CASSREEDTGELFF
TGTGCCAGCAGTCGAGAGGAGGACACCGGGGAGCTGTTTTTT
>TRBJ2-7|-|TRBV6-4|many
CASSTRTAQYF
TGTGCCAGCAGTACCAGGACAGCCCAGTACTTC
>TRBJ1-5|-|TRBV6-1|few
CASDLYLRVNSNQPQHF
TGTGCCAGCGATTTGTATTTGAGGGTCAATAGCAATCAGCCCCAGCATTTT
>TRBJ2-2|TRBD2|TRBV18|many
CASSRANAGTSGMNTGELFF
TGTGCCAGCTCACGTGCCAACGCCGGGACTAGCGGGATGAACACCGGGGAGCTGTTTTTT
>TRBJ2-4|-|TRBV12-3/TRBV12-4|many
CASSLLRDRAKNIQYF
TGTGCCAGCAGTTTACTGCGGGACCGAGCCAAAAACATTCAGTACTTC
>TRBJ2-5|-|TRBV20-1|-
CSARDGSQGGETQYF
TGCAGTGCTAGAGATGGGTCCCAGGGGGGGGAGACCCAGTACTTC
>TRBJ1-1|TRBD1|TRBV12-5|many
CASGGTAEAFF
TGTGCTAGCGGGGGGACAGCTGAAGCTTTCTTT
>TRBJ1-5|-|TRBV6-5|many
CASSQQGRQPQHF
TGTGCCAGCAGTCAACAGGGACGCCAGCCCCAGCATTTT
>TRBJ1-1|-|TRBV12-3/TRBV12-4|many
CASSGAGDGTEAFF
TGTGCCAGCAGTGGAGCAGGGGACGGCACTGAAGCTTTCTTT
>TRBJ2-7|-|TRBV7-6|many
CASSRNRDGDLEQYF
TGTGCCAGCAGCCGGAACCGGGACGGGGATCTCGAGCAGTACTTC
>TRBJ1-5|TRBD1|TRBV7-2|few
CASRGQGDRPQHF
TGTGCCAGCCGTGGACAGGGAGACCGGCCCCAGCATTTT
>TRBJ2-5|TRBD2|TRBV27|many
CASSPRASGRGTQYF
TGTGCCAGCTCCCCTCGGGCTAGCGGGAGGGGGACCCAGTACTTC
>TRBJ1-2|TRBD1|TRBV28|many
CATLEAGGGYTF
TGTGCCACCTTAGAGGCAGGGGGTGGCTACACCTTC
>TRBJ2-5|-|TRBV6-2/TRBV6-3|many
CASSYHPADSNSLMKTQYF
TGTGCCAGCAGTTACCATCCGGCAGACTCCAACTCGCTCATGAAGACCCAGTACTTC
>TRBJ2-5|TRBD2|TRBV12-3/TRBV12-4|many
CASSWTSGSGETQYF
TGTGCCAGCAGTTGGACTAGCGGGAGTGGTGAGACCCAGTACTTC
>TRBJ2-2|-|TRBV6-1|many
CASPEGPNTGELFF
TGTGCCAGCCCAGAAGGGCCTAACACCGGGGAGCTGTTTTTT
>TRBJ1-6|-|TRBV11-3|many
CASSHYGRNTYNSPLHF
TGTGCCAGCAGCCATTATGGCCGGAATACATATAATTCACCCCTCCACTTT
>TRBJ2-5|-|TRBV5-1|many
CASSWVRRGETQYF
TGCGCCAGCAGCTGGGTCCGGCGGGGCGAGACCCAGTACTTC
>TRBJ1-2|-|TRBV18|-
CASSLDALYGYTF
TGTGCCAGCTCACTCGACGCCTTATATGGCTACACCTTC
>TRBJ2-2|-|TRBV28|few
CASSLPGSDTGELFF
TGTGCCAGCAGTTTGCCAGGGAGCGACACCGGGGAGCTGTTTTTT
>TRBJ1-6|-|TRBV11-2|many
CASSPSRRGGTRLYNSPLHF
TGTGCCAGCAGCCCATCGCGGCGGGGGGGGACGAGGCTTTATAATTCACCCCTCCACTTT
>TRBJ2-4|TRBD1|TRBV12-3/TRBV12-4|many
CASSLDREQDIQYF
TGTGCCAGCAGCCTCGACAGGGAGCAGGACATTCAGTACTTC
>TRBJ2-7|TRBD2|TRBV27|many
CASTGGGGEQYF
TGTGCCAGCACCGGCGGGGGGGGGGAGCAGTACTTC
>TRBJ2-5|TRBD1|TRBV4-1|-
CASSQDPGQRQETQYF
TGCGCCAGCAGCCAAGACCCGGGACAGAGACAAGAGACCCAGTACTTC
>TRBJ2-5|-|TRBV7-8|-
CASSPSGSKTQYF
TGTGCCAGCAGTCCTTCAGGGAGCAAGACCCAGTACTTC
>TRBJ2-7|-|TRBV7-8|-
CASSLGENQPQQYF
TGTGCCAGCAGCTTAGGGGAAAATCAGCCCCAGCAGTACTTC
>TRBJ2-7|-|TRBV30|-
CAWRGLNYEQYF
TGTGCCTGGAGAGGCCTGAACTACGAGCAGTACTTC
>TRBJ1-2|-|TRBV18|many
CASSTDRLGYTF
TGTGCCAGCTCAACCGACAGGCTTGGCTACACCTTC
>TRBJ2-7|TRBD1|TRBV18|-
CASSPRDRVESYEQYF
TGTGCCAGCTCACCACGGGACAGGGTGGAGTCCTACGAGCAGTACTTC
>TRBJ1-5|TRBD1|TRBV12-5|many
CASGVTGAYQPQHF
TGTGCTAGTGGGGTGACAGGGGCGTATCAGCCCCAGCATTTT
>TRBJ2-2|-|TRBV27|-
CASRGDRFTGELFF
TGTGCCAGCAGAGGGGACCGCTTCACCGGGGAGCTGTTTTTT
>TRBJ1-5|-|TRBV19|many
CASSLTDRQPQHF
TGTGCCAGTAGTCTAACGGACAGACAGCCCCAGCATTTT
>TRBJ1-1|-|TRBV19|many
CASSTHREAFF
TGTGCCAGTAGTACCCACAGGGAAGCTTTCTTT
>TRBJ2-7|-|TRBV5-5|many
CASSLVRVSYEQYF
TGTGCCAGCAGCTTGGTGCGGGTTTCCTACGAGCAGTACTTC
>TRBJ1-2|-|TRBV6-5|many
CASQLGANYGYTF
TGTGCCAGCCAGTTGGGGGCTAACTATGGCTACACCTTC
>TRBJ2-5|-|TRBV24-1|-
CATSDTGTSQETQYF
TGTGCCACCAGTGACACCGGGACAAGCCAAGAGACCCAGTACTTC
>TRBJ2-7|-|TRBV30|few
CAWSVPRVSSYEQYF
TGTGCCTGGAGTGTACCCAGAGTGAGCTCCTACGAGCAGTACTTC
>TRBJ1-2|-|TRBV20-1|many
CSGGRHTYGYTF
TGCAGTGGGGGGCGGCATACCTATGGCTACACCTTC
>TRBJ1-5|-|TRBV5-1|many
CASSLVGGQTQHF
TGCGCCAGCAGCTTGGTCGGGGGGCAGACCCAGCATTTT
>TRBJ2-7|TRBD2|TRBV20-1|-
CSARDRASGSHEQYF
TGCAGTGCTAGAGATAGGGCTAGCGGGAGCCACGAGCAGTACTTC
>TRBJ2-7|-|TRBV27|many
CASRLPYEQYF
TGTGCCAGCAGGCTCCCCTACGAGCAGTACTTC
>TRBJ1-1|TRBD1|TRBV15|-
CATSPRTGSVRVDTEAFF
TGTGCCACCAGCCCCCGGACAGGGTCTGTTAGGGTGGACACTGAAGCTTTCTTT
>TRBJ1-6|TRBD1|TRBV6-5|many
CASRARDSYNSPLHF
TGTGCCAGCAGGGCCAGGGACAGCTATAATTCACCCCTCCACTTT
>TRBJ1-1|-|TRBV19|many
CASIQRPNTEAFF
TGTGCCTCCATACAAAGGCCGAACACTGAAGCTTTCTTT
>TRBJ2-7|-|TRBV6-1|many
CASSEATHGGRSYEQYF
TGTGCCAGCAGTGAAGCAACGCACGGGGGCCGCTCCTACGAGCAGTACTTC
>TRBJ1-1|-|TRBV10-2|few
CASKAGENTEAFF
TGCGCCAGCAAAGCAGGGGAGAACACTGAAGCTTTCTTT
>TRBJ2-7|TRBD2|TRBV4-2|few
CASSSHRREDYEQYF
TGTGCCAGCAGCTCGCACCGGCGGGAGGACTACGAGCAGTACTTC
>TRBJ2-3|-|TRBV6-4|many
CASSDPLQDPTDTQYF
TGTGCCAGCAGCGACCCCTTACAGGACCCCACAGATACGCAGTATTTT
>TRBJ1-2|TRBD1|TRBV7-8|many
CASSYNRGSGYGYTF
TGTGCCAGCAGCTACAACAGGGGTAGTGGCTATGGCTACACCTTC
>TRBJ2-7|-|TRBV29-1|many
CSVGKSDTRPSYEQYF
TGCAGCGTTGGAAAATCGGACACCCGGCCTTCCTACGAGCAGTACTTC
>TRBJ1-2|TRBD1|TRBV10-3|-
CAIRDRGDYGYTF
TGTGCCATCAGGGACAGGGGCGACTATGGCTACACCTTC
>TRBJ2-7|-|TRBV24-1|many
CATSPSSGADEQYF
TGTGCCACCAGTCCATCATCAGGGGCGGACGAGCAGTACTTC